Listed here is a single T cell receptor (beta chain). What it binds is not known. Here immunoSEQ multiplex PCR was the method, and the copy in TCRdb shows in-frame clones only, minus some. This sample has around 190,000 clones, with around 85% found just once. This entry belongs to a study of cytomegalovirus exposure and HLA in healthy donors. Study-wide results and limits: Specificity of a few CMV-associated chains for CMV antigens was verified in vitro. In a later analysis, first-cohort TCR clusters were found to tend to co-occur in the approximately 110 validation repertoires. Most TCR sequences were seen very rarely across donors, but some public TCRs occurred in many.

The CDR3 consists of 15 residues. CDR1 is SGDLS, CDR2 YYNGEE, per germline. The germline V and J ends were trimmed by 0 bases and 2 bases, with 10 bases remaining between them. The chain is built from TRBV9 and TRBJ2-3; the D gene is possibly TRBD1 (6 bases). Sequencing was performed on PBMCs. The sequence came from a man aged 18 to 29 in good health and CMV-seropositive. The CDR3 spells CASSVEGVSTDTQYF. The CDR3 nucleotides read TGTGCCAGCAGCGTAGAGGGGGTCTCCACAGATACGCAGTATTTT.